The 31 T cell receptor beta chains below all came from one sample that was sequenced in a study of shared clonotypes between healthy human individuals (dated by TCRdb to 2020 to 2022). Library generation was performed with the immunoSEQ multiplex PCR assay. TCRdb mirrors the immuneACCESS table, restricted to in-frame sequences. Some clones are absent from its copies; in checked studies, under half trace to an unresolved V gene, and the reason for the others is unknown. The sample table lists about 1.1 million clones, around three quarters of them with a count of one. The ten biggest clones cover roughly 0.82% of the sample. The sequenced sample was memory CD4+ T cells from PBMCs. In light of the paper, this sample's cell subset or site label describes: CD45RA-negative fraction. These receptors were obtained from a man in his late teens or twenties in good health. Some clones in this sample may be carry-over from other donors' samples.

The gene calls are TRBV29-1 and TRBJ1-1; D gene ambiguous. V was shortened by 0 bases and J by 10 bases, with 9 bases between the two germline ends. Germline CDR1 SQVTM, CDR2 ANQGSEA. The CDR3 runs to 11 residues. CDR3 sequence (DNA): TGCAGCGTTGAAGATCCTGGGCGAGCTTTCTTT. Protein product: CSVEDPGRAFF.

This chain uses TRBV9 with TRBJ2-7; 12 bases match TRBD2. Germline values: CDR1 SGDLS, CDR2 YYNGEE. V dropped 4 bases and J dropped 4; count of bases not matched to a gene: 3. The CDR3 has 14 amino acids. CDR3 protein: CASSLGLAGYEQYF. The CDR3 DNA reads as TGTGCCAGCAGCCTTGGACTAGCGGGATACGAGCAGTACTTC.

V is TRBV6-5 and J is TRBJ1-5; 9 bases agree with TRBD1. The CDR3 loop spans 14 amino acids. J was trimmed by 5 bases and V by 6 bases; bases with no gene match: 5. CDR1 is MNHEY and CDR2 is SVGAGI in the germline V gene. CDR3 protein: CASSATGGHQPQHF. In DNA form, the CDR3 reads TGTGCCAGCAGCGCGACAGGGGGACATCAGCCCCAGCATTTT.

This sequence joins TRBV6-1 and TRBJ2-7; D remains ambiguous. The V end was cut by 0 bases, the J end by 0 bases, with 6 bases between. Germline CDR1 is MNHNS and CDR2 is SASEGT. This CDR3 has 14 amino acids. The CDR3, as DNA: TGTGCCAGCAGTGAAGCACGCAGCTCCTACGAGCAGTACTTC. The encoded protein is CASSEARSSYEQYF.

J is TRBJ1-1 and V is TRBV11-2; TRBD1 aligns across 7 bases. Germline V gene sequence: CDR1 SGHAT, CDR2 FQNNGV. The CDR3 is 15 amino acids. The junction had 9 bases not matched to a gene; V was cut back by 5 bases and J by 3 bases. The CDR3 region has the DNA TGTGCCAGCAGCCCGCTGACAGGGATCGACACTGAAGCTTTCTTT. As protein: CASSPLTGIDTEAFF.

This rearrangement joins TRBV27 to TRBJ1-4; 7 bases align to TRBD1. Looked up from germline, CDR1 is MNHEY and CDR2 is SMNVEV (reference sequence). This CDR3 has 13 amino acids. Unmatched junction bases numbered 4, after V lost 8 bases and J lost 4 bases. Here the CDR3 reads CASGYRGNEKLFF. CDR3 DNA sequence: TGTGCCAGCGGATACAGGGGTAATGAAAAACTGTTTTTT.

The chain joins TRBV5-8 to TRBJ2-3; TRBD2 matches 8 bases. Looked up from germline, CDR1 is SGHTS and CDR2 is YDEGEE. J lost 6 bases, V lost 4 bases, and 7 bases had no gene match. The CDR3 contains 14 residues. CDR3 in amino acids: CASSPSGSGDTQYF. The CDR3 DNA sequence: TGTGCCAGCAGCCCGAGCGGGAGCGGCGATACGCAGTATTTT. Full variable domain (rest looked up from reference TRBV5-8 and TRBJ2-3): EAGVTQSPTHLIKTRGQQATLRCSPISGHTSVYWYQQALGLGLQFLLWYDEGEERNRGNFPPRFSGRQFPNYSSELNVNALELEDSALYLCASSPSGSGDTQYFGPGTRLTVL.

J is TRBJ2-3 and V is TRBV6-4; 12 bases align to TRBD1. CDR1 and CDR2 from the germline V gene are MRHNA and SNTAGT. Unmatched junction bases numbered 15, after V lost 6 bases and J lost 11 bases. The CDR3 covers 16 residues. The CDR3: CASSPGQGAASWKQYF. The CDR3 DNA reads as TGTGCCAGCAGCCCGGGACAGGGGGCAGCGAGTTGGAAGCAGTATTTT.

Points on this clone: In the same sample, other DNA sequences code for this CDR3. The chain employs TRBV7-9 and TRBJ1-5, with D maybe TRBD1 (5 bases). CDR1 and CDR2 (germline): SEHNR, FQNEAQ (reference sequence). The CDR3 extends over 13 amino acids. V gave up 1 base and J gave up 6 bases, with 7 bases separating them. This CDR3 is CASSLVGGQPQHF. The CDR3 DNA follows: TGTGCCAGCAGCTTAGTCGGGGGTCAGCCCCAGCATTTT.

This chain joins TRBV5-4 and TRBJ2-3, with 11 bases that match TRBD2. The length of the CDR3 is 16 residues. Looked up from germline, CDR1 is SGHNT and CDR2 is YYREEE (reference sequence). Unmatched junction bases numbered 5, after V lost 0 bases and J lost 5 bases. The chain's CDR3 is CASSLETSGNGDTQYF. CDR3 sequence (DNA): TGTGCCAGCAGCTTGGAGACTAGCGGGAACGGAGATACGCAGTATTTT.

The gene calls are TRBV7-2 and TRBJ1-1; 7 bases map to TRBD1. CDR3 length: 14 amino acids. Germline V lookup: CDR1 SGHTA, CDR2 FQGNSA. The J segment lost 0 bases and the V segment lost 5 bases, leaving 3 bases of the junction unmatched. The CDR3 spells CASSMDRLNTEAFF. The DNA for the CDR3 is TGTGCCAGCAGCATGGACAGGTTGAACACTGAAGCTTTCTTT.

The V call is TRBV7-9, the J call TRBJ2-1, with D perhaps assigned TRBD1 or TRBD2 (5 bases each). CDR3 length: 12 residues. Germline V gene lookup returns CDR1 SEHNR and CDR2 FQNEAQ (reference sequence). The V end was cut by 6 bases, the J end by 10 bases, with 13 bases between. The CDR3 reads CASRSNGGEQFF. The DNA of the CDR3 is TGTGCCAGCAGAAGCAATGGGGGAGAGCAGTTCTTC.

The V call is TRBV7-2, the J call TRBJ2-1, with D perhaps being TRBD1 or TRBD2 (6 bases each). The CDR3 extends over 15 amino acids. Germline CDR1 SGHTA, CDR2 FQGNSA. The V gene lost 7 bases and the J gene lost 0 bases, with 13 bases spanning the gap. The CDR3 loop reads CASILGGSSYNEQFF. The DNA of the CDR3 is TGTGCCAGCATCCTCGGGGGCAGCTCCTACAATGAGCAGTTCTTC.

The chain combines TRBV5-1 with TRBJ2-3, with 9 nucleotides matching TRBD2. This CDR3 spans 15 amino acids. Germline CDR1 is SGHRS and CDR2 is YFSETQ. Losses at the gene ends were 0 bases for V and 6 bases for J; bases not matched to a gene: 5. The CDR3 coding sequence is TGCGCCAGCAGCTTGGTTTCTAGCGGGATGGATACGCAGTATTTT. Its translation: CASSLVSSGMDTQYF.

V gene TRBV5-1 combines with J gene TRBJ2-3; 7 nucleotides align to TRBD2. Germline CDR1 is SGHRS and CDR2 is YFSETQ. V gave up 0 bases and J gave up 3 bases; unmatched junction bases: 7. The CDR3 runs to 16 residues. The CDR3 reads CASSLELAMGTDTQYF. CDR3 nucleotide sequence: TGCGCCAGCAGCTTGGAACTAGCGATGGGAACAGATACGCAGTATTTT.

J is TRBJ2-1 and V is TRBV4-3, with 10 bases aligning to TRBD2. V lost 5 bases and J lost 9; bases outside the gene matches: 7. The CDR3 is 14 amino acids. The germline V gene encodes CDR1 LGHNA and CDR2 YSLEER. CDR3 sequence reads: CASSEAGGLVEQFF. The DNA of the CDR3 is TGCGCCAGCAGCGAAGCGGGAGGGTTGGTTGAGCAGTTCTTC.

V is TRBV19 and J is TRBJ2-3; 8 nucleotides align to TRBD2. The V gene end was trimmed by 4 bases and the J gene end by 2 bases; junction bases not matched to a gene: 5. The CDR3 loop spans 15 amino acids. Germline CDR1 is LNHDA and CDR2 is SQIVND (reference sequence). The DNA for the CDR3 is TGTGCCAGTAGTACAACTAGCGGAACCACAGATACGCAGTATTTT. It is translated as CASSTTSGTTDTQYF.

The chain combines TRBV4-1 with TRBJ1-4; D remains ambiguous. Looked up from germline, CDR1 is MGHRA and CDR2 is YSYEKL. The CDR3 contains 13 residues. The germline V and J ends were trimmed by 0 bases and 12 bases, with 11 bases remaining between them. The CDR3 sequence is CASSQDTSRELFF. The CDR3 nucleotides are TGCGCCAGCAGCCAAGATACCTCGAGGGAACTGTTTTTT.

V usage is TRBV18 and J usage is TRBJ2-7, with D possibly called TRBD1 or TRBD2 (5 bases each). In germline, CDR1 is KGHSH, CDR2 LQKENI. V lost 3 bases, J lost 6 bases, and 18 bases lay in between. The CDR3 is 15 amino acids. Here the CDR3 reads CASSPPGAGYSEQYF. CDR3 bases: TGTGCCAGCTCACCCCCCGGGGCAGGGTATTCCGAGCAGTACTTC. The complete variable domain, with remaining parts taken from reference TRBV18 and TRBJ2-7, reads NAGVMQNPRHLVRRRGQEARLRCSPMKGHSHVYWYRQLPEEGLKFMVYLQKENIIDESGMPKERFSAEFPKEGPSILRIQQVVRGDSAAYFCASSPPGAGYSEQYFGPGTRLTVT.

There are many counts of this clone. This sample includes further DNA sequences coding for the same CDR3. The chain combines TRBV6-1 with TRBJ2-1; D is uncertain. The CDR3 sequence is 11 residues long. V was shortened by 4 bases and J by 7 bases, with 5 bases between the two germline ends. The germline V gene has CDR1 MNHNS and CDR2 SASEGT. The CDR3: CASSASNEQFF. CDR3 sequence (DNA): TGTGCCAGCAGTGCTAGTAATGAGCAGTTCTTC.

As concerns this clone: At one boundary the junction diverges from the germline segment, which might be a read error. The chain has TRBV5-1 and TRBJ2-2, with 10 bases fitting TRBD2. Germline assignment: CDR1 SGHRS and CDR2 YFSETQ. This CDR3 is built from 16 residues. CDR3: CASRLGLATNTGELFF. CDR3 nucleotide sequence: TGCGCCAGCAGATTGGGACTAGCGACGAACACCGGGGAGCTGTTTTTT.

Comments on this clone: Additional DNA sequences in this sample encode the identical CDR3. The chain recombines TRBV7-3 with TRBJ2-3; TRBD1 might be the D (5 bases). Between the trimmed V and J ends, which lost 0 bases and 6 bases, there was a span of 7 bases. CDR3 length equals 13 residues. Germline V gene lookup returns CDR1 SGHTA and CDR2 FQGTGA. For the CDR3, the DNA is TGTGCCAGCAGCTTAACGAAGGGGGATACGCAGTATTTT. Translated, it gives CASSLTKGDTQYF.

The gene calls are TRBV9 and TRBJ1-4; 7 bases line up with TRBD1. CDR1 is SGDLS, CDR2 YYNGEE, per germline. The CDR3 loop spans 15 amino acids. J was trimmed by 4 bases and V by 3 bases; bases with no gene match: 6. CDR3 loop: CASSGRTGYNEKLFF. The CDR3 region has the DNA TGTGCCAGCAGCGGGCGGACAGGATATAATGAAAAACTGTTTTTT.

The V and J genes are TRBV6-5 and TRBJ1-1; no reliable D call. Trimming left V 3 bases short and J 3 bases short, with 8 bases between. CDR3 size: 13 residues. The germline CDR1 and CDR2 sequences are MNHEY and SVGAGI. The CDR3 loop reads CASSYGRDTEAFF. DNA of the CDR3: TGTGCCAGCAGTTATGGGCGGGACACTGAAGCTTTCTTT.

The chain has TRBV5-1 and TRBJ2-5; the D is unclear. CDR1 is SGHRS, CDR2 YFSETQ, per germline. The CDR3 runs 15 residues. The germline V and J ends were trimmed by 2 bases and 2 bases, with 13 bases remaining between them. The CDR3 reads CASSFSRRNQETQYF. The CDR3 DNA follows: TGCGCCAGCAGCTTTTCCCGACGGAATCAAGAGACCCAGTACTTC.

The CDR3 sequence is CASSASTGVVEKLFF. CDR3 DNA sequence: TGCGCCAGCAGCGCTTCGACAGGGGTTGTTGAAAAACTGTTTTTT. The V call is TRBV5-1, the J call TRBJ1-4, with 8 bases fitting TRBD1. Unmatched junction bases numbered 9, after V lost 4 bases and J lost 7 bases. The CDR3 contains 15 residues. Germline V gene data show CDR1 as SGHRS and CDR2 as YFSETQ.

This sequence joins TRBV25-1 and TRBJ2-3; possible D gene TRBD1, 6 bases. The CDR3 is 16 residues long. Between the trimmed V and J ends, which lost 1 base and 4 bases, there was a span of 15 bases. Per germline, CDR1 MGHDK and CDR2 SYGVNS. The CDR3 protein is CASSELMQGISDTQYF. In DNA form, the CDR3 reads TGTGCCAGCAGTGAATTGATGCAGGGGATTTCAGATACGCAGTATTTT.

This clone has a single count. The chain carries TRBV2 and TRBJ1-3; 7 nucleotides match TRBD1. The junction had 2 bases not matched to a gene; V was cut back by 5 bases and J by 4 bases. Germline V CDR1 and CDR2: SNHLY, FYNNEI. The CDR3 has 13 residues. CDR3 loop: CASSRTGGNTIYF. The CDR3 DNA reads TGTGCCAGCAGTAGGACAGGAGGAAACACCATATATTTT.

V gene TRBV5-6 combines with J gene TRBJ2-2; 7 nucleotides align to TRBD1. Trimming removed 7 bases from V and 0 bases from J; junction bases left unmatched: 6. The length of the CDR3 is 15 residues. From germline, CDR1 is SGHDT and CDR2 YYEEEE. DNA of the CDR3: TGTGCCAGCGCTCCCGGGACAGCGAACACCGGGGAGCTGTTTTTT. Protein: CASAPGTANTGELFF.

V gene TRBV5-1 combines with J gene TRBJ1-1, with 7 bases lining up with TRBD1. The CDR3 sequence is 14 residues long. The V and J ends lost 0 bases and 7 bases, in that order; junction bases with no gene match: 6. Germline V gives CDR1 SGHRS, CDR2 YFSETQ. CDR3 amino acids: CASSLVGGGGEAFF. The CDR3 DNA reads as TGCGCCAGCAGCTTGGTAGGGGGCGGAGGTGAAGCTTTCTTT.

J is TRBJ2-6 and V is TRBV5-1, with no clear D. With 4 bases removed from V and 0 bases from J, the gap between germline ends came to 8 bases. The CDR3 contains 15 residues. Germline V gene sequence: CDR1 SGHRS, CDR2 YFSETQ. The DNA of the CDR3 is TGCGCCAGCAGCCAACAGCGCTCTGGGGCCAACGTCCTGACTTTC. Protein sequence: CASSQQRSGANVLTF.